Sequencing of this TCR beta chain was carried out in a study of T-cell memory formation after mild COVID-19. Study-wide context: Each donor largely had its own TCR clusters.

To note about this clonotype: Its antigen remains unknown.

The CDR3 contains 15 residues. CDR1 DFQATT and CDR2 SNEGSKA come from the germline V gene (reference sequence). Trimming at V came to 4 bases and at J to 4 bases, leaving 5 bases not matched to a gene. Study results and caveats: There was a balanced CD4/CD8 profile in clones contracting day 15 to 85, and later expanders leaned CD4+. Mainly CM and EM harbored the contracting CD4+ clones; mainly EMRA harbored the CD8+ ones. Confirmation of SARS-CoV-2 specificity was lacking for second-wave clones peaking day 37.

TCRdb reprocessed the 5' RACE reads via MiXCR and lists one record per CDR3 protein. The sample shows 190,000 or so distinct CDR3 sequences, roughly 30% of them seen only once. The source of this sequence is an adult woman who had mild COVID-19 (a few samples of this study predate the infection). Cell type and time point are not known. Source material: PBMCs or a T cell subset sorted from them (not recorded which). The chain uses TRBV20-1 and TRBJ2-3, with 13 bases matching TRBD2. The chain's CDR3 is CSATIGTSGADTQYF. CDR3 nucleotide sequence: TGCAGTGCTACGATTGGGACTAGCGGGGCAGATACGCAGTATTTT.